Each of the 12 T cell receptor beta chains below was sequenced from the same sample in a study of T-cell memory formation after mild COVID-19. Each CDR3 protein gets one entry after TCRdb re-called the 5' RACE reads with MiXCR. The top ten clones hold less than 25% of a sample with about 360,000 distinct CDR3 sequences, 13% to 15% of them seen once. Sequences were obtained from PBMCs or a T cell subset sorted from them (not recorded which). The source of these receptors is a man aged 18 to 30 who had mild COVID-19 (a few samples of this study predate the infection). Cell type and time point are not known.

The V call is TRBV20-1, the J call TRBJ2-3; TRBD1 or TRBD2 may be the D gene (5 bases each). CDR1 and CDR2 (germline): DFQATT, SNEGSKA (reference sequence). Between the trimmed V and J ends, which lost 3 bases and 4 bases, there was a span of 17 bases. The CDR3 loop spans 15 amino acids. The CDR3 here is CSARDRGPSPDTQYF. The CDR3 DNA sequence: TGCAGTGCTAGGGATCGGGGCCCAAGCCCAGATACGCAGTATTTT.

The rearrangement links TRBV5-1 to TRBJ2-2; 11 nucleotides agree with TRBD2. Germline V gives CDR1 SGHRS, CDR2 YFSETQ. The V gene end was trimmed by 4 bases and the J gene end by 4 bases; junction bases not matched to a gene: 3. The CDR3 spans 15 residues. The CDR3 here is CASSETSGVTGELFF. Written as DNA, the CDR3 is TGCGCCAGCAGCGAGACTAGCGGGGTCACCGGGGAGCTGTTTTTT.

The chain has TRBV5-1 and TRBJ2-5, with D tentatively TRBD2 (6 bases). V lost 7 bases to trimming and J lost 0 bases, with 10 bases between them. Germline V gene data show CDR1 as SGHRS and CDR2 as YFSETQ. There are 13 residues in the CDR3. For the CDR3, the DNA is TGCGCCAGCGCCACTAGCTACCAAGAGACCCAGTACTTC. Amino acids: CASATSYQETQYF.

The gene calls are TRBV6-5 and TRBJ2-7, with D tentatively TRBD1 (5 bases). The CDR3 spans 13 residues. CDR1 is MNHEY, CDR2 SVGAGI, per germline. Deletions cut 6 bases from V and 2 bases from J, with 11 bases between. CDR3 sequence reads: CASRTSGTYEQYF. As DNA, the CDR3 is TGTGCCAGCAGGACTTCAGGGACCTACGAGCAGTACTTC.

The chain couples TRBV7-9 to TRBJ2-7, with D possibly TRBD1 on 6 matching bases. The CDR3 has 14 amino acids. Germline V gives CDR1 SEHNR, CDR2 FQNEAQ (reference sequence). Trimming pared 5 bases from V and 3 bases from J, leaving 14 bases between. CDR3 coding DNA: TGTGCCAGCAGCAGGGTCAGGGGCGGCTACGAGCAGTACGTC. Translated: CASSRVRGGYEQYV.

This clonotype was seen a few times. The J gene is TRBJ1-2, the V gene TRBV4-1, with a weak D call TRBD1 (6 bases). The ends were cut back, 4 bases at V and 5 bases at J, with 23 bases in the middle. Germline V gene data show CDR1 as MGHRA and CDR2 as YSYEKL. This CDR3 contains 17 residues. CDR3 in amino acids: CASSPRQAVSIDYGYTF. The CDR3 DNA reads TGCGCCAGCAGCCCCCGACAGGCTGTTTCGATAGATTATGGCTACACCTTC.

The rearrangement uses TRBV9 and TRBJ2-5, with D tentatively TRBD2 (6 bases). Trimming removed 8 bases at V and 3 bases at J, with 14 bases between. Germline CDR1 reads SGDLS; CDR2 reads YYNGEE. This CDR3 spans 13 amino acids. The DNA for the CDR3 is TGTGCCAGACGGGAGCAGTTAGAAGAGACCCAGTACTTC. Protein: CARREQLEETQYF.

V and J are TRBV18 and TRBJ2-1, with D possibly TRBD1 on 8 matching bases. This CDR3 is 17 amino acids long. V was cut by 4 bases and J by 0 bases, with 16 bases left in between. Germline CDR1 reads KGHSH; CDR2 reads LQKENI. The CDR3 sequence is CASSRGTGGSSYNEQFF. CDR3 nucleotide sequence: TGTGCCAGCTCACGTGGGACAGGCGGGAGCTCCTACAATGAGCAGTTCTTC.

CDR3 region: CAWNRGTANTEAFF. The CDR3 nucleotides are TGTGCCTGGAACCGTGGGACGGCGAACACTGAAGCTTTCTTT. The chain is built from TRBV30 and TRBJ1-1, with D possibly TRBD1 on 5 matching bases. Per the germline V gene, CDR1 is GTSNPN and CDR2 is SVGIG (reference sequence). V lost 4 bases and J 1 base, leaving 13 bases between the germline ends. CDR3 length: 14 amino acids.

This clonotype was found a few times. CDR3 DNA sequence: TGTGCCAGCAGGGCAGGGACCTACACAGATACGCAGTATTTT. As protein: CASRAGTYTDTQYF. The gene calls are TRBV6-5 and TRBJ2-3, with D possibly called TRBD1 or TRBD2 (5 bases each). Germline V gives CDR1 MNHEY, CDR2 SVGAGI. Trimming removed 6 bases at V and 2 bases at J, with 12 bases between. The CDR3 runs to 14 residues.

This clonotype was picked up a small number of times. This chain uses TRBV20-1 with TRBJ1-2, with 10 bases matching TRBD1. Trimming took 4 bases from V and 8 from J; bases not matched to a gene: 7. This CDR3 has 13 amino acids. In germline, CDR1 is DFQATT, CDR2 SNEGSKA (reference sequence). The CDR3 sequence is CSAKDRGREGYTF. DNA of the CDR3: TGCAGTGCTAAAGACAGGGGGCGAGAAGGCTACACCTTC.

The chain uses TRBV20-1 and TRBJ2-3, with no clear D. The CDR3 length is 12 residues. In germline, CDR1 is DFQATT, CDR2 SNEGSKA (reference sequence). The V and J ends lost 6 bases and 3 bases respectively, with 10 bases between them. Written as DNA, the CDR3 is TGCAGTGCCACCGGATGGACAGATACGCAGTATTTT. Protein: CSATGWTDTQYF.